The rows below give T cell receptor beta chains drawn from one sample of a study of T cell responses to AZD1222 COVID-19 vaccine. Measured with immunoSEQ multiplex PCR; TCRdb has only the in-frame clones, and not every one. The sample has roughly 110,000 clones; around 90% are singletons. The sequenced sample was peripheral blood, obtained on day 0 of AZD1222 vaccination. These receptors all come from an adult in good health. Both conserved end residues are part of each CDR3. The order of the fields is clone size, V gene, D gene, J gene, CDR3 DNA, CDR3 protein. The D gene is left open where the match is weak. Size is omitted from some rows. Given values are once, few, many or a class for expanded clones.

once	TRBV25-1	-	TRBJ2-1	TGTGCCAGCAGTGAATGGGGCCCTAGGGACCTACGCGACAATGAGCAGTTCTTC	CASSEWGPRDLRDNEQFF
-	TRBV19	-	TRBJ2-1	TGTGCCAGTAGTCTAACAGGGAACACGCACAATGAGCAGTTCTTC	CASSLTGNTHNEQFF
once	TRBV4-3	TRBD2	TRBJ2-5	TGCGCCAGCAGCCAAGGGACTAGCGGGAAAGAGACCCAGTACTTC	CASSQGTSGKETQYF
-	TRBV4-3	TRBD2	TRBJ2-3	TGCGCCAGCAGCCTTCAACTAGCGGAAACAGATACGCAGTATTTT	CASSLQLAETDTQYF
-	TRBV18	-	TRBJ1-5	TGTGCCAGCTCAATTGCCAATAGCAATCAGCCCCAGCATTTT	CASSIANSNQPQHF
-	TRBV5-3	-	TRBJ2-7	TGTGCCAGAAGCTTGTCACTACAGGGCAACGAGCAGTACTTC	CARSLSLQGNEQYF
-	TRBV18	-	TRBJ1-4	TGTGCCAGCTCTCCCGGGGGTGAAAAACTGTTTTTT	CASSPGGEKLFF
-	TRBV28	-	TRBJ1-5	TGTGCCAGCAGCAATCAGCCCCAGCATTTT	CASSNQPQHF
-	TRBV30	-	TRBJ1-1	TGTGCCTGGTCCCGACAGGAGAACACTGAAGCTTTCTTT	CAWSRQENTEAFF
few	TRBV4-1	TRBD1	TRBJ1-1	TGCGCCAGCGGATGGGACAGGGCCACTGAAGCTTTCTTT	CASGWDRATEAFF
-	TRBV3-1/TRBV3-2	-	TRBJ1-1	TGTGCCAGCAGCCAAGATACCGGGACGGTGAACACTGAAGCTTTCTTT	CASSQDTGTVNTEAFF
once	TRBV6-2/TRBV6-3	-	TRBJ1-1	TGTGCCAGCAGTTACCCTTACAGGGAGTCGAACACTGAAGCTTTCTTT	CASSYPYRESNTEAFF
-	TRBV4-3	-	TRBJ2-3	TGCGCCAGCAGCCAAAGGTCCCCCGGCGGCGGCTTTTCTTCTAGCACAGATACGCAGTATTTT	CASSQRSPGGGFSSSTDTQYF
once	TRBV5-6	TRBD1	TRBJ1-2	TGTGCCAGCAGCGGGGACAGGGCCGCCAACTATGGCTACACCTTC	CASSGDRAANYGYTF
-	TRBV18	-	TRBJ1-3	TGTGCCAGCTCACCAGGGGAAAGCTCTGGAAACACCATATATTTT	CASSPGESSGNTIYF
-	TRBV27	TRBD2	TRBJ2-7	TGTGCCAGCAGTTTTTTAGCGGGGTTCTACGAGCAGTACTTC	CASSFLAGFYEQYF
-	TRBV7-2	TRBD2	TRBJ2-2	TGTGCCTTAGCGGGAGCTTGGGGCGGGGAGCTGTTTTTT	CALAGAWGGELFF
-	TRBV9	TRBD2	TRBJ2-5	TGTGCCAGCAGCGACGGGACTAGCGGGGGGAACGAAGAGACCCAGTACTTC	CASSDGTSGGNEETQYF
-	TRBV9	-	TRBJ1-2	TGTGCCAGCAGCTTCTCGATCCGGGCCGAGGGACCCAACTATGGCTACACCTTC	CASSFSIRAEGPNYGYTF
-	TRBV4-2	-	TRBJ2-2	TGTGCCAGCAGCCAAGTCCCAGCAGCGAACACCGGGGAGCTGTTTTTT	CASSQVPAANTGELFF
-	TRBV11-3	TRBD2	TRBJ2-1	TGTGCCAGCAGCTTAGATTGGGGTAGCGGGAGCAGGGATGAGCAGTTCTTC	CASSLDWGSGSRDEQFF
-	TRBV7-8	-	TRBJ1-5	TGTGCCAGCAGCTTAGTTAGCAATCAGCCCCAGCATTTT	CASSLVSNQPQHF
few	TRBV7-3	TRBD1	TRBJ2-2	TGTGCCAGCAGCTTAAAACAGGGGGCGGCCACCGGGGAGCTGTTTTTT	CASSLKQGAATGELFF
-	TRBV7-9	-	TRBJ1-2	TGTGCCAGCAGCCACACCAGGGACACCTATGGCTACACCTTC	CASSHTRDTYGYTF
-	TRBV5-6	TRBD1	TRBJ1-2	TGTGCCAGCAGCCTGGGGGCAGGGGGCGGAGTTGGCTACACCTTC	CASSLGAGGGVGYTF
-	TRBV9	-	TRBJ2-4	TGTGCCAGCAGCGTAGATCCGGGGACGTCCAAAAACATTCAGTACTTC	CASSVDPGTSKNIQYF
-	TRBV7-9	-	TRBJ2-5	TGTGCCAGCAGCTTTGCCCCGGGTCGCCATCAAGAGACCCAGTACTTC	CASSFAPGRHQETQYF
-	TRBV29-1	-	TRBJ1-1	TGCAGCGTTGAAAGAGGCAGCAGAGGCACTGAAGCTTTCTTT	CSVERGSRGTEAFF
-	TRBV6-5	-	TRBJ2-1	TGTGCCAGCAATGGGGTTGGGACTCACTGGAATGAGCAGTTCTTC	CASNGVGTHWNEQFF
-	TRBV11-3	TRBD2	TRBJ2-2	TGTGCCAGCAGCTTAGTACTAGCGGGATTGACCGGGGAGCTGTTTTTT	CASSLVLAGLTGELFF
-	TRBV6-4	-	TRBJ2-3	TGTGCCAGCAGTGACGCGAAATTCGATACGGGCACAGATACGCAGTATTTT	CASSDAKFDTGTDTQYF
-	TRBV3-1/TRBV3-2	-	TRBJ1-2	TGTGCCAGCAGCCCTCAACCTTCGGGGGGCTATGGCTACACCTTC	CASSPQPSGGYGYTF
-	TRBV30	TRBD1	TRBJ1-4	TGTGCCTGCGAACAGGGGGCAATAATTTTT	CACEQGAIIF
few	TRBV10-3	-	TRBJ2-1	TGTGCCACGGGGGTTAGCAATGAGCAGTTCTTC	CATGVSNEQFF
-	TRBV20-1	-	TRBJ1-4	TGCAGTGCTAGTCGTCCCGGGGAAGAAAAACTGTTTTTT	CSASRPGEEKLFF
-	TRBV5-5	-	TRBJ2-7	TGTGCCAGCAGCTTGGCCGGGAGCTCCTACGAGCAGTACTTC	CASSLAGSSYEQYF
once	TRBV12-3/TRBV12-4	-	TRBJ1-2	TGTGCCAGCAGTTCCTACCATGACTATGGCTACACCTTC	CASSSYHDYGYTF
-	TRBV2	-	TRBJ1-1	TGTGCCAGCGGTAGGTTCATGAACACTGAAGCTTTCTTT	CASGRFMNTEAFF
-	TRBV6-2/TRBV6-3	TRBD1	TRBJ2-2	TGTGCCAGCAGTTATCAGGGGGCGGGAAGAAACACCGGGGAGCTGTTTTTT	CASSYQGAGRNTGELFF
-	TRBV6-2/TRBV6-3	-	TRBJ1-1	TGTGCCAGCAGTTACTTCGGACAGTCAATTGAAGCTTTCTTT	CASSYFGQSIEAFF
once	TRBV19	-	TRBJ1-2	TGTGCCATGAAAGGCACGGATAACTATGGCTACACCTTC	CAMKGTDNYGYTF
-	TRBV7-9	-	TRBJ1-1	TGTGCCAGCAGCTTTGGAACTGAAGCTTTCTTT	CASSFGTEAFF
-	TRBV7-2	-	TRBJ1-2	TGTGCCAGCAGCCACTCGGGACGGACCAGCTATGGCTACACCTTC	CASSHSGRTSYGYTF
once	TRBV27	-	TRBJ1-1	TGTGCCAGCAGTTTCGAAGGGGTGAACACTGAAGCTTTCTTT	CASSFEGVNTEAFF
-	TRBV12-3/TRBV12-4	-	TRBJ1-3	TGTGCCAGCAGTTTGTCTGGAAACACCATATATTTT	CASSLSGNTIYF
-	TRBV18	-	TRBJ2-3	TGTGCCAGCTCACCGAGCCGGGACGGGACAGATACGCAGTATTTT	CASSPSRDGTDTQYF
-	TRBV11-2	TRBD1	TRBJ1-2	TGTGCCAGCAGCCTAGCACTTGGACAGGGGGGTGGCTACACCTTC	CASSLALGQGGGYTF
-	TRBV9	-	TRBJ1-2	TGTGCCAGCAGCTTGAACCACTATGGCTACACCTTC	CASSLNHYGYTF
-	TRBV5-1	-	TRBJ2-1	TGCGCCAGCAGCTTGCAATGGGGCCCCAATGAGCAGTTCTTC	CASSLQWGPNEQFF
-	TRBV10-1	-	TRBJ1-5	TGCGCCAGCAGTGAGGAGACTACGTCTCATTATCAGCCCCAGCATTTT	CASSEETTSHYQPQHF
-	TRBV3-1/TRBV3-2	TRBD1	TRBJ1-2	TGTGCCAGCGCTGCCGGGACAGGGGACTTCTATGGCTACACCTTC	CASAAGTGDFYGYTF
-	TRBV6-5	-	TRBJ2-7	TGTGCCAGCAACCTTAGAAACTCCTACGAGCAGTACTTC	CASNLRNSYEQYF
-	TRBV6-5	TRBD1	TRBJ1-1	TGTGCCAGCAGTCGACAGGGGGCGAACACTGAAGCTTTCTTT	CASSRQGANTEAFF
-	TRBV25-1	-	TRBJ1-2	TGTGCCAGCAGTGAATACCAGCATGGCTACACCTTC	CASSEYQHGYTF
-	TRBV21-1	-	TRBJ2-2	TGTGCCAGCAGCAAAGTTCCGGGACAGGAGAGCACCGGGGAGCTGTTTTTT	CASSKVPGQESTGELFF
-	TRBV7-3	-	TRBJ1-4	TGTGCCAGCAGCCAGGGATTAAATGAAAAACTGTTTTTT	CASSQGLNEKLFF
few	TRBV27	-	TRBJ2-7	TGTGCCAGCAGCAGCTCCTACGAGCAGTACTTC	CASSSSYEQYF
-	TRBV18	-	TRBJ1-4	TGTGCCAGCTCACCCCTTAGAAATAATGAAAAACTGTTTTTT	CASSPLRNNEKLFF